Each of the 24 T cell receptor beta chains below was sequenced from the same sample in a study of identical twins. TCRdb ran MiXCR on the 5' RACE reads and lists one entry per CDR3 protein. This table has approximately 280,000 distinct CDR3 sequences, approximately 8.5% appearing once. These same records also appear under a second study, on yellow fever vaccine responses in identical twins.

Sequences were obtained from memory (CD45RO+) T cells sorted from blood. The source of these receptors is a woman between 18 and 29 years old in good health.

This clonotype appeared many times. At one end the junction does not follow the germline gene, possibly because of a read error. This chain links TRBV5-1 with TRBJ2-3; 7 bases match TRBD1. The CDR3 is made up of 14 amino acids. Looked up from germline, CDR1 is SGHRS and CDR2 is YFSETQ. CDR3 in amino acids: CASSLGGGTDTQYF. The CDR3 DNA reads TGTGCCAGCAGTTTAGGGGGCGGCACAGATACGCAGTATTTT.

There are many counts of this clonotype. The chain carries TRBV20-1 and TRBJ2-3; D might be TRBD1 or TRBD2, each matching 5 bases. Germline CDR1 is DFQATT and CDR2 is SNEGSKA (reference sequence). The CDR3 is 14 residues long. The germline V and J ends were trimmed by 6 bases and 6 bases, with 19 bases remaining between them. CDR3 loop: CSANPRGRMDTQYF. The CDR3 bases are TGCAGTGCCAACCCGAGGGGCAGGATGGATACGCAGTATTTT.

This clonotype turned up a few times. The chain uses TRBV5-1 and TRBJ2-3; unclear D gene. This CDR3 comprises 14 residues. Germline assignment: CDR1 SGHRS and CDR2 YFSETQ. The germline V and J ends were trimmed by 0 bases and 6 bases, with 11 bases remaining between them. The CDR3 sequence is CASSLAQSSDTQYF. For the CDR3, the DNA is TGCGCCAGCAGCTTGGCCCAATCCTCGGATACGCAGTATTTT.

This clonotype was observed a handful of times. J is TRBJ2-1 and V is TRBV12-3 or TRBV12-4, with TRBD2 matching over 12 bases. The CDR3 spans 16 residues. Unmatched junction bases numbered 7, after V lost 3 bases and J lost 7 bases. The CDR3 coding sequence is TGTGCCAGCAGTTTGGGGTGGCTAGCGGGGGGGAATGAGCAGTTCTTC. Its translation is CASSLGWLAGGNEQFF.

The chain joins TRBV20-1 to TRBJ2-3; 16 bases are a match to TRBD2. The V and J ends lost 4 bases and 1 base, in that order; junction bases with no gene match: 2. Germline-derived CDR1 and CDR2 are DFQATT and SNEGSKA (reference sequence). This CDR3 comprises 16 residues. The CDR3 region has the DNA TGCAGTGCTACCGGGACTAGCGGGGGGGGCACAGATACGCAGTATTTT. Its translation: CSATGTSGGGTDTQYF.

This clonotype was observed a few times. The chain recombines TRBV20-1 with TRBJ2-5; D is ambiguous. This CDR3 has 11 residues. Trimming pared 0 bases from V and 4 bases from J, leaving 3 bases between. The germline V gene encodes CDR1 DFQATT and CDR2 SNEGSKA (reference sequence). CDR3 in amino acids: CSARDGETQYF. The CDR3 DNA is TGCAGTGCTAGAGACGGAGAGACCCAGTACTTC.

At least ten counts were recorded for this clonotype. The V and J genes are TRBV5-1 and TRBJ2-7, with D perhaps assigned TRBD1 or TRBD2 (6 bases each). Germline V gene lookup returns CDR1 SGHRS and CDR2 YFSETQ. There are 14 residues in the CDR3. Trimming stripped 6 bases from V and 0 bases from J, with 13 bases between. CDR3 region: CASTHGGGSYEQYF. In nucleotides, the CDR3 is TGCGCCAGCACCCACGGAGGGGGCTCCTACGAGCAGTACTTC.

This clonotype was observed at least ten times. The CDR3 DNA reads as TGTGCCAGTGCGGAGGCGAGCTCCTACGAGCAGTACTTC. It codes for CASAEASSYEQYF. V and J are TRBV2 and TRBJ2-7, with D perhaps matching TRBD2 (5 bases). Per the germline V gene, CDR1 is SNHLY and CDR2 is FYNNEI. This CDR3 region has 13 residues. The V end lost 9 bases, the J end lost 0 bases, and 12 bases lay between the germline ends.

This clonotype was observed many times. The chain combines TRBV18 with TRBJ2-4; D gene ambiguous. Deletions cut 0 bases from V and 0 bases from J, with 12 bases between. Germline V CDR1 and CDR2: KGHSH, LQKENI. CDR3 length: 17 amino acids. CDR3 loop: CASSPPVGSQAKNIQYF. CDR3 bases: TGTGCCAGCTCACCACCGGTCGGGTCCCAAGCCAAAAACATTCAGTACTTC. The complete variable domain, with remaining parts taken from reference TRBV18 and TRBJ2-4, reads NAGVMQNPRHLVRRRGQEARLRCSPMKGHSHVYWYRQLPEEGLKFMVYLQKENIIDESGMPKERFSAEFPKEGPSILRIQQVVRGDSAAYFCASSPPVGSQAKNIQYFGAGTRLSVL.

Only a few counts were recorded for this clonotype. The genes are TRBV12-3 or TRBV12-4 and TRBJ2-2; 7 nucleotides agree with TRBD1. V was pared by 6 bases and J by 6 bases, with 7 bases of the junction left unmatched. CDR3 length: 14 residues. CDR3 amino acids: CASSHPTGSGELFF. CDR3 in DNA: TGTGCCAGCAGCCACCCGACAGGGTCCGGGGAGCTGTTTTTT.

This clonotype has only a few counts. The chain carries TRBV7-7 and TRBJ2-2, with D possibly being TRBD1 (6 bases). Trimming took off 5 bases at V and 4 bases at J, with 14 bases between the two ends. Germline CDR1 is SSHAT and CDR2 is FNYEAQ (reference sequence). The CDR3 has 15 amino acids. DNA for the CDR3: TGTGCCAGCAGCAGCAGGGACATCTTCACCGGGGAGCTGTTTTTT. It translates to CASSSRDIFTGELFF.

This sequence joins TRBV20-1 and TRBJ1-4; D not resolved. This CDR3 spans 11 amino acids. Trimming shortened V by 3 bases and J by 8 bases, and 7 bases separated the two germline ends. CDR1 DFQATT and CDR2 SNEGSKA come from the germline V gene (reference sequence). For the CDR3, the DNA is TGCAGTGCTAGGGCGGGGGAAAAACTGTTTTTT. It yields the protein CSARAGEKLFF.

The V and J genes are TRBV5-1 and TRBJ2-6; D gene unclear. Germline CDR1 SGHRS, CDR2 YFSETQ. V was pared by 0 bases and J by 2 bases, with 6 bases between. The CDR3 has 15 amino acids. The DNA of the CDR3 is TGCGCCAGCAGCTTGGCACGGGCTGGGGCCAACGTCCTGACTTTC. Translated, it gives CASSLARAGANVLTF.

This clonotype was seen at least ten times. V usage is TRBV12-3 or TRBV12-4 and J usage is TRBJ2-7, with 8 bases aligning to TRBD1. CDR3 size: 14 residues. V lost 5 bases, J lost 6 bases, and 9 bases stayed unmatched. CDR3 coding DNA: TGTGCCAGCAGTCACCGGGACAGGTCAGGCGAGCAGTACTTC. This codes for CASSHRDRSGEQYF.

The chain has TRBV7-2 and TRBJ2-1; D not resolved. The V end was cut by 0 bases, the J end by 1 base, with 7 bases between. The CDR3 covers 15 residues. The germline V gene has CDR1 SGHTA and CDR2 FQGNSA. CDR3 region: CASSLARMSYNEQFF. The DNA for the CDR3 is TGTGCCAGCAGCTTAGCCAGAATGTCCTACAATGAGCAGTTCTTC.

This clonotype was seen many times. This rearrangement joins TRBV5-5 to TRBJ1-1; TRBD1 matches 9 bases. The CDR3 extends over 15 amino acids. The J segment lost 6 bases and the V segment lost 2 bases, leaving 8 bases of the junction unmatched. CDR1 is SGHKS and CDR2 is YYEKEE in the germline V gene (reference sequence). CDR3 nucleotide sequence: TGTGCCAGCAGCTTAAGGGACAGGGATTTGTCTGAAGCTTTCTTT. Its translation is CASSLRDRDLSEAFF.

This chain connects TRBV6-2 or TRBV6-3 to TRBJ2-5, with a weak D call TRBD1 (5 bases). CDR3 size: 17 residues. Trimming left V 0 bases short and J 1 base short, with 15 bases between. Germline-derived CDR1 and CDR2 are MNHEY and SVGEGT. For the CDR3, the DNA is TGTGCCAGCAGTTACTCGTCCCAAAAGGGGCCCCAAGAGACCCAGTACTTC. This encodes CASSYSSQKGPQETQYF.

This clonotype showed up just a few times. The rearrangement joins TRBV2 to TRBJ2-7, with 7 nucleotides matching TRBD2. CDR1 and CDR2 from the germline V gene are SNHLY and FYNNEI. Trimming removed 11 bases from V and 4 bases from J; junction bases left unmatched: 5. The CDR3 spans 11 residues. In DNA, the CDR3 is TGTGCCGCCGGGGGAGGGTACGAGCAGTACTTC. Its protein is CAAGGGYEQYF.

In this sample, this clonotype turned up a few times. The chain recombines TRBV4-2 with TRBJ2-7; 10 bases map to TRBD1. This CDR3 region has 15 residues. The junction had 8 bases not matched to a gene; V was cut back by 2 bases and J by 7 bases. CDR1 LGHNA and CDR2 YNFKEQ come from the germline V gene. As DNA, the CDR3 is TGTGCCAGCAGCCAAACCTCCGACAGGGGGCGTGAGCAGTACTTC. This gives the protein CASSQTSDRGREQYF.

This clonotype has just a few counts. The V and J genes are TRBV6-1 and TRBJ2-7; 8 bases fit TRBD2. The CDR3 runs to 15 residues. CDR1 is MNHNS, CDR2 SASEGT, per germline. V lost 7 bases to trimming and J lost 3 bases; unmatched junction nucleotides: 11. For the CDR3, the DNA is TGTGCCAGCAACTCCGGGACTAGTCATGGCTACGAGCAGTACTTC. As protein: CASNSGTSHGYEQYF.

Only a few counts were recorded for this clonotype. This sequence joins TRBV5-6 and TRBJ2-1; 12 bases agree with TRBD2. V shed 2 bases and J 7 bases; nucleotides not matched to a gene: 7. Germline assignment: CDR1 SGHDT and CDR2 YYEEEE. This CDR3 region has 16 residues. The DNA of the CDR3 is TGTGCCAGCAGCTTCCCGACTAGCGGGAGTGTGAATGAGCAGTTCTTC. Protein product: CASSFPTSGSVNEQFF.

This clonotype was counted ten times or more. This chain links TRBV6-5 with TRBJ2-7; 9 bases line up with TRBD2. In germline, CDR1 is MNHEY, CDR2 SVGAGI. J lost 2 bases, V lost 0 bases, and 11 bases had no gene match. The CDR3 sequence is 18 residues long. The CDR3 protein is CASSYSGIAGVVPYEQYF. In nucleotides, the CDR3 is TGTGCCAGCAGTTACTCGGGGATAGCGGGAGTTGTTCCCTACGAGCAGTACTTC.

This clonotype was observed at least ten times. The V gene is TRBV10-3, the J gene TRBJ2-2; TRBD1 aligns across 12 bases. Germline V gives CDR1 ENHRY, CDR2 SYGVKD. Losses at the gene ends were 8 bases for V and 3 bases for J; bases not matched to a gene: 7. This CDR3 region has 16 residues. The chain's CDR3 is CAIGDRGRPDTGELFF. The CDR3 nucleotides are TGTGCCATCGGGGACAGGGGGCGACCCGACACCGGGGAGCTGTTTTTT.

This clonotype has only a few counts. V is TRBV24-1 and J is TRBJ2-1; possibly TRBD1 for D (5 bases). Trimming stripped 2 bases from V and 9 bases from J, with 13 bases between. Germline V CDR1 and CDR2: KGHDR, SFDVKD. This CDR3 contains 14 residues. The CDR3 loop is CATSDSDMSGEQFF. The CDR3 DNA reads TGTGCCACCAGTGATTCGGACATGTCGGGTGAGCAGTTCTTC.